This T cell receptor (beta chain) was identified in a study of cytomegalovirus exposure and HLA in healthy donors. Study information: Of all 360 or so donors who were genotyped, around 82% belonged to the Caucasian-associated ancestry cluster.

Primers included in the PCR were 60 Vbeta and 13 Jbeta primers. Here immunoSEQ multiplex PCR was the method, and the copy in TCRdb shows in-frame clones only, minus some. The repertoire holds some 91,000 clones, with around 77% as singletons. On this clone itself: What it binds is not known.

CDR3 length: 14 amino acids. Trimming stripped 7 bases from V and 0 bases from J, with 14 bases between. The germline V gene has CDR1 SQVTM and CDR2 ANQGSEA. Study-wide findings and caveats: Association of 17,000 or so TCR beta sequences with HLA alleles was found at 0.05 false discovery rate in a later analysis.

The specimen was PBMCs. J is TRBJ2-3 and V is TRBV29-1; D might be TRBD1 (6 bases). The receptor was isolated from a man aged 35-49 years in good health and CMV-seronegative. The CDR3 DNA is TGCAGCGCCCGGACAGACCCAAGCACAGATACGCAGTATTTT. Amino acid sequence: CSARTDPSTDTQYF.